Listed below are T cell receptor beta chains from one sample, sequenced in a study of EBV T-cell therapy then PD-1 blockade in nasopharyngeal carcinoma. Sequencing used immunoSEQ multiplex PCR; TCRdb keeps in-frame clones, though not all of them. There are tens of thousands of clones in the sample; about 80% occur only once, and roughly 28% lies in the top ten. These receptors are not linked to any known antigen. The material sequenced was CD8+ T cells from blood, taken around day 65 from a patient whose treatment included autologous EBV-specific T cells and nivolumab. These receptors all come from a man between 35 and 55 years old with nasopharyngeal carcinoma. CDR3s leave out the opening cysteine and the closing phenylalanine or tryptophan. Fields, in order: V gene, J gene, CDR3 protein.

V gene: TRBV27
J gene: -
CDR3 protein: ASSYQTSSEVNEQY

V gene: TRBV10-1
J gene: TRBJ1-6
CDR3 protein: ASRGVDSSYNSPLH

V gene: TRBV6-5
J gene: TRBJ1-2
CDR3 protein: ASSYSTGRANYGYT

V gene: TRBV7-9
J gene: TRBJ1-2
CDR3 protein: ATEAGDYGYT

V gene: TRBV6-2/TRBV6-3
J gene: TRBJ1-1
CDR3 protein: ASGLGGTEAF

V gene: TRBV28
J gene: TRBJ1-1
CDR3 protein: ASSLLADRRTEAF

V gene: TRBV13
J gene: TRBJ2-1
CDR3 protein: ASSLEGEGLMVAEQF

V gene: TRBV7-9
J gene: TRBJ2-3
CDR3 protein: ASSPRLAGADTQY

V gene: TRBV5-1
J gene: TRBJ2-7
CDR3 protein: ASSLGLDRGYEQY

V gene: TRBV2
J gene: TRBJ1-1
CDR3 protein: ASRVNTEAF

V gene: TRBV6-2/TRBV6-3
J gene: TRBJ2-7
CDR3 protein: ASSYLQGQGENEQY

V gene: TRBV3-1/TRBV3-2
J gene: TRBJ2-2
CDR3 protein: ASLGELAGETGELF

V gene: TRBV3-1/TRBV3-2
J gene: TRBJ2-2
CDR3 protein: ASSHPGGELF

V gene: TRBV7-6
J gene: TRBJ2-7
CDR3 protein: ASSSGPNYEQY

V gene: TRBV27
J gene: TRBJ1-1
CDR3 protein: ASKRNTEAF

V gene: TRBV5-8
J gene: TRBJ1-5
CDR3 protein: ASSLDDYDNQPQH

V gene: TRBV4-3
J gene: TRBJ2-1
CDR3 protein: ASSQFHPGEQF

V gene: TRBV9
J gene: TRBJ2-7
CDR3 protein: ASSVGQGSEQY

V gene: TRBV7-9
J gene: TRBJ2-1
CDR3 protein: APRKGLSDEQF

V gene: TRBV27
J gene: TRBJ1-1
CDR3 protein: ASSFATGGSTEAF

V gene: TRBV11-2
J gene: TRBJ2-5
CDR3 protein: ASSRQGTVGATQY

V gene: TRBV27
J gene: TRBJ2-4
CDR3 protein: ASSLTGYLAKNIQY

V gene: TRBV28
J gene: TRBJ2-7
CDR3 protein: ASSSPLEGAAAEQY

V gene: TRBV28
J gene: TRBJ2-7
CDR3 protein: ASSFRLTIEQY

V gene: TRBV7-8
J gene: TRBJ2-6
CDR3 protein: ASSLGTGVSLAAGANVLT

V gene: TRBV6-5
J gene: TRBJ2-3
CDR3 protein: ASSYSTGVIGDTQY

V gene: TRBV6-5
J gene: TRBJ1-6
CDR3 protein: ASSSRGRGERTLH

V gene: TRBV19
J gene: TRBJ2-5
CDR3 protein: ASSFLAGGSETQY

V gene: TRBV6-5
J gene: TRBJ2-5
CDR3 protein: ASRLAGGQETQY